Presented here are 25 T cell receptor beta chains from one specimen sequenced in a study of T cells in localized non-small cell lung cancer. The repertoire was sequenced with immunoSEQ multiplex PCR; TCRdb's copy has only in-frame clones and lacks some. The sample lists some 21,000 clones; 90% were seen once. The sequences come from peripheral blood, collected before any cancer treatment. The receptors were sampled from a woman aged 40-75 years with stage I lung adenocarcinoma.

The chain combines TRBV15 with TRBJ2-7; D may match TRBD1 or TRBD2 (5 bases each). The CDR3 covers 14 residues. V lost 0 bases, J lost 4 bases, and 10 bases lay in between. In germline, CDR1 is LNHNV, CDR2 YYDKDF (reference sequence). The CDR3 here is CATSREKRGYEQYF. DNA for the CDR3: TGTGCCACCAGCAGAGAAAAGAGGGGTTACGAGCAGTACTTC.

The chain links TRBV2 to TRBJ1-1, with D uncertain. From germline, CDR1 is SNHLY and CDR2 FYNNEI. The ends were cut back, 3 bases at V and 1 base at J, with 6 bases in the middle. CDR3 size: 13 residues. This CDR3 is CASSDTENTEAFF. The CDR3 DNA follows: TGTGCCAGCAGTGATACAGAGAACACTGAAGCTTTCTTT.

The chain carries TRBV7-9 and TRBJ2-3; D remains ambiguous. This CDR3 region has 14 residues. Per germline, CDR1 SEHNR and CDR2 FQNEAQ (reference sequence). Trimming shortened V by 1 base and J by 2 bases, and 7 bases separated the two germline ends. CDR3 sequence: CASSLGGNTDTQYF. The CDR3 nucleotides are TGTGCCAGCAGCTTAGGCGGCAACACAGATACGCAGTATTTT.

The chain links TRBV5-1 to TRBJ1-1, with a possible D match to TRBD1 (5 bases). The germline V gene encodes CDR1 SGHRS and CDR2 YFSETQ. The CDR3 extends over 15 amino acids. V was trimmed by 6 bases and J by 3 bases, leaving 18 bases between them. Here the CDR3 reads CASNLGGTGDTEAFF. The CDR3 DNA reads as TGCGCCAGCAACCTCGGCGGGACGGGAGACACTGAAGCTTTCTTT.

The chain combines TRBV30 with TRBJ1-5, with 7 nucleotides matching TRBD1. This CDR3 contains 17 residues. Germline CDR1 and CDR2: GTSNPN and SVGIG (reference sequence). V shed 3 bases, J shed 9 bases, and the junction held 20 bases outside the gene matches. The CDR3 reads CAWRVREGSGAGGPQHF. The CDR3 bases are TGTGCCTGGAGGGTCAGGGAAGGCAGCGGGGCAGGGGGGCCCCAGCATTTT. The whole variable domain, filled in from reference TRBV30 and TRBJ1-5, reads SQTIHQWPATLVQPVGSPLSLECTVEGTSNPNLYWYRQAAGRGLQLLFYSVGIGQISSEVPQNLSASRPQDRQFILSSKKLLLSDSGFYLCAWRVREGSGAGGPQHFGDGTRLSIL.

This clone was detected once. V is TRBV7-9 and J is TRBJ2-7; D tentatively fits TRBD1 or TRBD2 (6 bases each). The germline CDR1 and CDR2 sequences are SEHNR and FQNEAQ (reference sequence). This CDR3 spans 14 amino acids. Deletions cut 0 bases from V and 7 bases from J, with 13 bases between. CDR3 in amino acids: CASSLAWGALEQYF. The DNA for the CDR3 is TGTGCCAGCAGCTTAGCGTGGGGGGCGCTTGAGCAGTACTTC.

The genes are TRBV6-5 and TRBJ1-3; no clear D gene. Germline loops: CDR1 MNHEY, CDR2 SVGAGI. The CDR3 sequence is 14 residues long. V was clipped by 2 bases and J by 2 bases, with 7 bases between them. In DNA, the CDR3 is TGTGCCAGCAGTTACAGGGCCCCTGGAAACACCATATATTTT. Amino acids: CASSYRAPGNTIYF.

This clone was recorded a few times. The chain recombines TRBV30 with TRBJ2-4, with D perhaps TRBD1 (5 bases). The CDR3 runs to 14 residues. V shed 5 bases and J shed 6 bases, with 17 bases lying between them. Germline CDR1 is GTSNPN and CDR2 is SVGIG (reference sequence). This chain's CDR3 is CAWRLWGPGNIQYF. Here the CDR3 DNA reads TGTGCCTGGCGTTTATGGGGCCCGGGAAACATTCAGTACTTC.

V and J are TRBV21-1 and TRBJ1-1. TRBV21-1 constitutes a pseudogene. There are 10 residues in the CDR3. DNA for the CDR3: TGTGCCAGCATCCAAGAATGGGCTTTCTTT. Its protein is CASIQEWAFF.

The chain is built from TRBV5-5 and TRBJ2-1, with TRBD2 matching 12 bases. The V segment lost 2 bases and the J segment 6 bases; nucleotides outside the gene matches: 9. This CDR3 has 17 residues. Germline lookup yields CDR1 SGHKS and CDR2 YYEKEE (reference sequence). The CDR3 nucleotides read TGTGCCAGCAGCTTACGGCCTAGCGGGAGGGCCGCCAATGAGCAGTTCTTC. It translates to CASSLRPSGRAANEQFF.

This clone has only one observation. CDR3 residues: CASSEYPIDGTYEQYF. CDR3 sequence (DNA): TGTGCCAGCAGTGAATACCCAATCGACGGAACCTACGAGCAGTACTTC. The rearrangement joins TRBV6-1 to TRBJ2-7; no clear D gene. This CDR3 spans 16 amino acids. Germline V gene data show CDR1 as MNHNS and CDR2 as SASEGT. Between the trimmed V and J ends, which lost 2 bases and 2 bases, there was a span of 16 bases.

The chain couples TRBV6-5 to TRBJ1-1; 7 positions match TRBD1. Germline CDR1 reads MNHEY; CDR2 reads SVGAGI. The CDR3 covers 13 residues. V trimming: 6 bases; J trimming: 1 base; junction bases outside the gene matches: 2. In DNA, the CDR3 is TGTGCCAGCAGAAGGACAGGGAACACTGAAGCTTTCTTT. Translation: CASRRTGNTEAFF.

Details on this clone: Germline and junction disagree at one end, which may indicate a read error. The V call is TRBV28, the J call TRBJ2-3, with TRBD2 matching over 7 bases. Germline lookup yields CDR1 MDHEN and CDR2 SYDVKM. The CDR3 extends over 17 amino acids. CDR3 nucleotide sequence: TGTGCCAGCGGTTTGGCGGGAGCGGTTCGGCACACAGATACGCAGTATTTT. It specifies CASGLAGAVRHTDTQYF.

The V and J genes are TRBV18 and TRBJ1-2; the D is unclear. The germline V and J ends were trimmed by 2 bases and 6 bases, with 10 bases remaining between them. Germline assignment: CDR1 KGHSH and CDR2 LQKENI. This CDR3 contains 13 residues. As DNA, the CDR3 is TGTGCCAGCTCACCAATAGCTGGGGATGGCTACACCTTC. This codes for CASSPIAGDGYTF. The complete variable domain, with remaining parts taken from reference TRBV18 and TRBJ1-2, reads NAGVMQNPRHLVRRRGQEARLRCSPMKGHSHVYWYRQLPEEGLKFMVYLQKENIIDESGMPKERFSAEFPKEGPSILRIQQVVRGDSAAYFCASSPIAGDGYTFGSGTRLTVV.

This clone was counted only a few times. V usage is TRBV5-1 and J usage is TRBJ1-5; possible D gene TRBD1, 6 bases. V dropped 1 base and J dropped 3 bases, with 11 bases sitting between them. CDR3 length: 15 residues. CDR1 is SGHRS and CDR2 is YFSETQ in the germline V gene. In DNA form, the CDR3 reads TGCGCCAGCAGCTTGTTGGGGGGGCTCAATCAGCCCCAGCATTTT. Protein: CASSLLGGLNQPQHF.

The chain uses TRBV7-9 and TRBJ1-2; the D gene is possibly TRBD1 (6 bases). This CDR3 is 18 amino acids long. Trimming took 4 bases from V and 4 from J, leaving 25 bases between them. CDR1 SEHNR and CDR2 FQNEAQ come from the germline V gene (reference sequence). The CDR3 bases are TGTGCCAGCAGCTCCCGCGGGGGGGGGCGCGGAAGACGCTATGGCTACACCTTC. Its translation: CASSSRGGGRGRRYGYTF.

The CDR3 loop is CASSMGPQRDEQFF. For the CDR3, the DNA is TGTGCCAGCAGCATGGGACCCCAGCGCGATGAGCAGTTCTTC. The chain has TRBV7-2 and TRBJ2-1; tentatively, D is TRBD1 or TRBD2 (5 bases each). Trimming shortened V by 5 bases and J by 8 bases, and 16 bases separated the two germline ends. The CDR3 length is 14 residues. Germline V CDR1 and CDR2: SGHTA, FQGNSA.

A few counts support this clone. J is TRBJ2-7 and V is TRBV7-2; D is perhaps TRBD1 (5 bases). Germline V gene data show CDR1 as SGHTA and CDR2 as FQGNSA. The CDR3 loop spans 13 amino acids. Trimming removed 1 base at V and 6 bases at J, with 10 bases between. CDR3 nucleotides: TGTGCCAGCAGCTTAGGCGCTCAGGGCGAGCAGTACTTC. Translated: CASSLGAQGEQYF.

The chain links TRBV4-1 to TRBJ2-7; 8 bases line up with TRBD2. CDR3 size: 16 residues. V shed 4 bases and J 6 bases; nucleotides not matched to a gene: 14. Germline CDR1 reads MGHRA; CDR2 reads YSYEKL. The CDR3 region is CASSRVWSGSTGEQYF. In nucleotides, the CDR3 is TGCGCCAGCAGCCGTGTATGGAGCGGGAGTACGGGCGAGCAGTACTTC.

Notes on this clone: The junction does not match germline at one end; this may be a read error. This chain connects TRBV28 to TRBJ1-1; 11 bases map to TRBD1. Germline CDR1 and CDR2: MDHEN and SYDVKM. This CDR3 region has 12 residues. The CDR3 region has the DNA TGTACCAGCGGGACAGGGGGCACTGAAGCTTTCTTT. This codes for CTSGTGGTEAFF.

The chain is built from TRBV11-3 and TRBJ2-7; the D gene is possibly TRBD2 (5 bases). Per germline, CDR1 SGHNT and CDR2 YENEEA. The V end was cut by 1 base, the J end by 5 bases, with 12 bases between. The CDR3 sequence is 14 residues long. DNA for the CDR3: TGTGCCAGCAGCTTAGTGTTTAGCGCCGACGAGCAGTACTTC. Its protein product is CASSLVFSADEQYF.

The gene calls are TRBV5-4 and TRBJ2-3; 7 positions match TRBD1. The V segment lost 4 bases and the J segment 2 bases; nucleotides outside the gene matches: 10. Germline-derived CDR1 and CDR2 are SGHNT and YYREEE (reference sequence). This CDR3 spans 16 amino acids. DNA of the CDR3: TGTGCCAGCAGCCCCCGAACGACAGGGACCACAGATACGCAGTATTTT. Residues: CASSPRTTGTTDTQYF.

Only one count was recorded for this clone. The chain employs TRBV14 and TRBJ2-3, with D tentatively TRBD1 (6 bases). With 4 bases removed from V and 0 bases from J, the gap between germline ends came to 11 bases. The CDR3 length is 15 residues. Germline-derived CDR1 and CDR2 are SGHDN and FVKESK. The CDR3 loop reads CASSLWTVSTDTQYF. CDR3 bases: TGTGCCAGCAGCCTATGGACAGTGAGCACAGATACGCAGTATTTT.

V usage is TRBV18 and J usage is TRBJ1-4; D is ambiguous. V was shortened by 4 bases and J by 8 bases, with 11 bases between the two germline ends. Germline V CDR1 and CDR2: KGHSH, LQKENI. This CDR3 region has 13 residues. The CDR3 region has the DNA TGTGCCAGCTCACTGACATTCGGGGAAAAACTGTTTTTT. This encodes CASSLTFGEKLFF.

V gene TRBV5-6 combines with J gene TRBJ1-2; D not certain. Germline CDR1 and CDR2: SGHDT and YYEEEE. The germline V and J ends were trimmed by 4 bases and 4 bases, with 14 bases remaining between them. This CDR3 region has 14 residues. CDR3 nucleotides: TGTGCCAGCAGCCCTCGGGCGGACCTCTATGGCTACACCTTC. Translating it yields CASSPRADLYGYTF.